The 7 T cell receptor beta chains below come from one sample, sequenced in a study of CD8+CD57+ T cells in acquired aplastic anemia. TCR beta VDJ and CDR3 were profiled, and genomic DNA was the template. TCRdb re-called the reads with MiXCR, one entry per CDR3 protein. This sample yields about 120,000 distinct CDR3 sequences, of which 45% to 60% are seen a single time; about 31% belongs to the top ten. Sequencing involved patients with CD8+CD57+ cell expansion previously shown by flow cytometry. Sequencing was done on a sample of sorted CD4+, CD8+, or CD8+CD57+ T cells (not recorded which) from PBMCs. These receptors were taken from a human donor with aplastic anemia.

CDR3 coding DNA: TGCAGCGGAGGACAGGACTTTTACAATGAGCAGTTCTTC. Protein product: CSGGQDFYNEQFF. V is TRBV29-1 and J is TRBJ2-1, with TRBD1 identical over 7 bases. The CDR3 contains 13 residues. Per the germline V gene, CDR1 is SQVTM and CDR2 is ANQGSEA. J was trimmed by 4 bases and V by 7 bases; bases with no gene match: 7.

The chain recombines TRBV10-3 with TRBJ1-5, with 7 nucleotides matching TRBD1. CDR3 length equals 13 residues. The junction had 2 bases not matched to a gene; V was cut back by 4 bases and J by 5 bases. Germline loops: CDR1 ENHRY, CDR2 SYGVKD. The CDR3 here is CAISGDRDQPQHF. The CDR3 DNA follows: TGTGCCATCAGTGGCGACAGGGATCAGCCCCAGCATTTT.

This clonotype was seen more than once but under ten times. The chain employs TRBV12-3 or TRBV12-4 and TRBJ2-5, with D perhaps TRBD1 or TRBD2 (5 bases each). Trimming shortened V by 1 base and J by 7 bases, and 10 bases separated the two germline ends. The CDR3 has 13 amino acids. The CDR3 bases are TGTGCCAGCAGTTTAGGTGGGGCGGGGACCCAGTACTTC. It translates to CASSLGGAGTQYF.

The chain is built from TRBV10-3 and TRBJ1-1, with D perhaps TRBD1 (5 bases). Trimming shortened V by 7 bases and J by 0 bases, and 12 bases separated the two germline ends. CDR1 and CDR2 from the germline V gene are ENHRY and SYGVKD. The CDR3 contains 14 residues. The CDR3 spells CAINQGRMNTEAFF. The CDR3 bases are TGTGCCATCAATCAGGGACGGATGAACACTGAAGCTTTCTTT.

On this clonotype itself: Possible read error: a much larger clone is one base away. The chain carries TRBV7-6 and TRBJ1-1; D uncertain. The V gene lost 0 bases and the J gene lost 1 base, with 6 bases spanning the gap. The CDR3 spans 14 residues. Germline V gene sequence: CDR1 SGHVS, CDR2 FNYEAQ. CDR3 DNA: TGTGCCAGCAGCTTAGCAGGGTGGAACACTGAAGCTTTCTTT. Protein: CASSLAGWNTEAFF.

The chain couples TRBV25-1 to TRBJ1-3, with 7 bases that match TRBD1. V lost 6 bases to trimming and J lost 3 bases; unmatched junction nucleotides: 8. Germline lookup yields CDR1 MGHDK and CDR2 SYGVNS. The CDR3 totals 15 residues. CDR3 loop: CASSQTGTVGNTIYF. The CDR3 coding sequence is TGTGCCAGCAGCCAGACCGGGACAGTTGGAAACACCATATATTTT.

Only a few counts were recorded for this clonotype. The rearrangement links TRBV2 to TRBJ2-5; tentatively, D is TRBD1 or TRBD2 (5 bases each). V lost 5 bases and J 2 bases, leaving 12 bases between the germline ends. CDR1 and CDR2 (germline): SNHLY, FYNNEI. The CDR3 covers 14 residues. CDR3 residues: CASSQRDGQETQYF. The CDR3, as DNA: TGTGCCAGCAGTCAGAGGGACGGTCAAGAGACCCAGTACTTC.